This T cell receptor beta chain was captured in a study of response to subunit inactivated influenza vaccine. Overall study results and limits: Each seasonal influenza vaccination recruits few new T cells, the authors suggested.

The V segment lost 0 bases and the J segment 6 bases; nucleotides outside the gene matches: 5. Germline CDR1 MGHRA, CDR2 YSYEKL. CDR3 length: 15 amino acids. One entry per CDR3 protein results from TCRdb running MiXCR on the RT-PCR reads. The table shows 600,000 to 850,000 distinct CDR3 sequences, with 11% to 15% occurring only once. With regard to this clonotype: Its antigen is undetermined.

This sequence originates from a man aged 50 to 60 who received an inactivated influenza vaccine. The sequenced sample was PBMCs from blood, obtained around 15 days before vaccination. The chain has TRBV4-1 and TRBJ2-7; 10 bases fit TRBD1. CDR3 nucleotide sequence: TGCGCCAGCAGCCAAGACGACAGGGGGCCGGGCGAGCAGTACTTC. Amino acid sequence: CASSQDDRGPGEQYF.